The present T cell receptor (beta chain) was sequenced within a study of shared clonotypes between healthy human individuals. Study-wide background: Ranging from 18 to 49 in age, donors were a couple of women and a few men. Overall study findings and caveats: Estimated richness values were generally larger in naive subsets than in memory subsets.

This clone was counted a single time. Its antigen is not identified. The CDR3 totals 16 residues. Germline lookup yields CDR1 SGHRS and CDR2 YFSETQ. Between the trimmed V and J ends, which lost 0 bases and 1 base, there was a span of 13 bases. Measured with immunoSEQ multiplex PCR; TCRdb has only the in-frame clones, and not every one. In the table there are 550,000 to 850,000 clones, approximately 72% of which are singletons. Adult Caucasians living in Nashville, Tennessee made up all of the donors. From CD4+ cells came CD45RA+ naive and CD45RA-negative memory subsets. The chain has TRBV5-1 and TRBJ1-1; D uncertain. Sample: memory CD4+ T cells sorted from blood. Sample subset: CD45RA-negative fraction. The clonotype originates from a woman aged 30 to 39 in good health. The CDR3 reads CASSLAPMTENTEAFF. The CDR3, as DNA: TGCGCCAGCAGCTTGGCCCCCATGACGGAGAACACTGAAGCTTTCTTT.